What follows are 7 T cell receptor beta chains derived from one specimen sequenced in a study of T cells in localized non-small cell lung cancer. Repertoires were generated with immunoSEQ multiplex PCR, while TCRdb's copy carries only in-frame clones and drops some. The sample has around 4,800 clones, approximately 29% seen once. The sequenced sample was lung tumor tissue, obtained before any cancer treatment. The receptors stem from a man aged 40 to 69 with stage III squamous cell lung carcinoma.

This clone was seen a few times. The chain joins TRBV6-8 to TRBJ2-5; 9 nucleotides match TRBD1. The junction had 6 bases not matched to a gene; V was cut back by 6 bases and J by 4 bases. This CDR3 has 14 amino acids. Germline V gives CDR1 MNHGY, CDR2 SAAAGT. For the CDR3, the DNA is TGTGCCAGCAGGATTACAGGGGGCGGAGAGACCCAGTACTTC. It translates to CASRITGGGETQYF.

By its share, this clone is large. This chain links TRBV4-1 with TRBJ1-6; D uncertain. Germline V gene data show CDR1 as MGHRA and CDR2 as YSYEKL. The V gene lost 1 base and the J gene lost 6 bases, with 4 bases spanning the gap. This CDR3 has 13 amino acids. Here the CDR3 DNA reads TGCGCCAGCAGCCAAGGAAGTAATTCACCCCTCCACTTT. It encodes CASSQGSNSPLHF.

This clone is deemed medium-sized. V is TRBV11-3 and J is TRBJ2-1; 12 bases line up with TRBD2. Germline CDR1 reads SGHNT; CDR2 reads YENEEA. J gave up 0 bases and V 5 bases, and 8 bases lay outside the gene matches. The CDR3 is made up of 18 amino acids. The CDR3 region is CASSPPSGGARSYNEQFF. The CDR3 DNA follows: TGTGCCAGCAGCCCCCCTAGCGGGGGGGCTCGCTCCTACAATGAGCAGTTCTTC.

This clone was seen a handful of times. The rearrangement joins TRBV6-8 to TRBJ2-3, with D unclear. Between the trimmed V and J ends, which lost 1 base and 2 bases, there was a span of 7 bases. There are 14 residues in the CDR3. Germline V gives CDR1 MNHGY, CDR2 SAAAGT. DNA of the CDR3: TGTGCCAGCAGTTACTGGGCCTACACAGATACGCAGTATTTT. It specifies CASSYWAYTDTQYF.

This clone was seen more than once but under ten times. The rearrangement uses TRBV18 and TRBJ1-2, with a possible D match to TRBD1 (6 bases). Trimming left V 6 bases short and J 8 bases short, with 22 bases between. CDR1 and CDR2 from the germline V gene are KGHSH and LQKENI. The CDR3 runs 15 residues. The CDR3 DNA reads as TGTGCCAGCTCTTCTCCCAGGGGCGCCAGTGAAGGCTACACCTTC. Its protein product is CASSSPRGASEGYTF. Full variable domain (missing parts from reference TRBV18 and TRBJ1-2): NAGVMQNPRHLVRRRGQEARLRCSPMKGHSHVYWYRQLPEEGLKFMVYLQKENIIDESGMPKERFSAEFPKEGPSILRIQQVVRGDSAAYFCASSSPRGASEGYTFGSGTRLTVV.

The J gene is TRBJ1-1, the V gene TRBV30; tentatively, D is TRBD1 (5 bases). Germline CDR1 GTSNPN, CDR2 SVGIG (reference sequence). The V gene lost 4 bases and the J gene lost 0 bases, with 6 bases spanning the gap. There are 12 residues in the CDR3. This chain's CDR3 is CAWTGLNTEAFF. As DNA, the CDR3 is TGTGCCTGGACAGGGCTGAACACTGAAGCTTTCTTT. Together with reference TRBV30 and TRBJ1-1, the CDR3 gives the full variable domain: SQTIHQWPATLVQPVGSPLSLECTVEGTSNPNLYWYRQAAGRGLQLLFYSVGIGQISSEVPQNLSASRPQDRQFILSSKKLLLSDSGFYLCAWTGLNTEAFFGQGTRLTVV.

The sample holds a few counts of this clone. The chain is built from TRBV11-3 and TRBJ2-1; 11 positions match TRBD2. CDR1 is SGHNT and CDR2 is YENEEA in the germline V gene. V lost 5 bases, J lost 10 bases, and 7 bases stayed unmatched. The CDR3 is made up of 14 amino acids. The CDR3 here is CASSPASGGQEQFF. For the CDR3, the DNA is TGTGCCAGCAGCCCGGCTAGCGGGGGGCAGGAGCAGTTCTTC.